The subject of this entry is one T cell receptor beta chain. This sample stems from a study of human T cells and chemical hapten exposure. About the study: Patches with 0.01% DPC went on the upper back, and the tests were read at 6 days.

From the RACE reads, TCRdb called clonotypes with MiXCR, one entry per CDR3 protein. The sample yields 75,000 to 100,000 distinct CDR3 sequences, around an eighth seen once. CDR3 length equals 15 residues. After removal of 6 bases from V and 7 bases from J, the junction contained 13 bases not matched to a gene. Germline CDR1 and CDR2: ENHRY and SYGVKD. The time point here: patch test 1, 2 weeks after DPC sensitization. Treatment reported: therapeutic diphenylcyclopropenone sensitization with weekly scalp DPC. Alopecia patients deemed DPC-suitable, aged 18 to 70, excluding pregnancy. This rearrangement joins TRBV10-3 to TRBJ2-7, with TRBD1 matching over 9 bases. The material sequenced was whole blood, taken in connection with sensitization to the hapten diphenylcyclopropenone (DPC). The receptor was derived from a woman aged 40 to 50 with alopecia areata. Some clones in this sample may be carry-over from other donors' samples. The CDR3 here is CAISSGTGPTGEQYF. As DNA, the CDR3 is TGTGCCATCAGCTCCGGGACAGGGCCCACGGGGGAGCAGTACTTC.